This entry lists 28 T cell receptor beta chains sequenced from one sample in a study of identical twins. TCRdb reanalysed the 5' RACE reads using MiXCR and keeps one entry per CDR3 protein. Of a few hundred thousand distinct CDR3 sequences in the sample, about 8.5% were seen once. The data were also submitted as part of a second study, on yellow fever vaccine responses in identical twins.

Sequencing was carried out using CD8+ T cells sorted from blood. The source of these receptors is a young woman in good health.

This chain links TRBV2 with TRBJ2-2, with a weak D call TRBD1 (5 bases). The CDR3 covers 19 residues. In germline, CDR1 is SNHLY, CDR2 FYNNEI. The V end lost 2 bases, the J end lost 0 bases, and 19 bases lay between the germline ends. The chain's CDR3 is CASSEWAPRTLANTGELFF. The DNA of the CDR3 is TGTGCCAGCAGTGAATGGGCCCCTAGGACACTGGCGAACACCGGGGAGCTGTTTTTT.

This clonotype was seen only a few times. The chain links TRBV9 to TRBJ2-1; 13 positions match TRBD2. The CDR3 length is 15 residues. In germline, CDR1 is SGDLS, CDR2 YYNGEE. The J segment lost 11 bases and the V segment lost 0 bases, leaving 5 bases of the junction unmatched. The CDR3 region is CASSVERLAGGQQFF. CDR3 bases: TGTGCCAGCAGCGTAGAAAGACTAGCGGGAGGCCAGCAGTTCTTC. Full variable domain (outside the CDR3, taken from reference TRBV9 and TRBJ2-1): DSGVTQTPKHLITATGQRVTLRCSPRSGDLSVYWYQQSLDQGLQFLIQYYNGEERAKGNILERFSAQQFPDLHSELNLSSLELGDSALYFCASSVERLAGGQQFFGPGTRLTVL.

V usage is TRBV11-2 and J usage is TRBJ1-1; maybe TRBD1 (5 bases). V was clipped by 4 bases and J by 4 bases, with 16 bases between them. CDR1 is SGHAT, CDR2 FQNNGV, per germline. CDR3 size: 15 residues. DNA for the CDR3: TGTGCCAGCAGCTCCTCAGCGGTTGGGGGCACTGAAGCTTTCTTT. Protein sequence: CASSSSAVGGTEAFF.

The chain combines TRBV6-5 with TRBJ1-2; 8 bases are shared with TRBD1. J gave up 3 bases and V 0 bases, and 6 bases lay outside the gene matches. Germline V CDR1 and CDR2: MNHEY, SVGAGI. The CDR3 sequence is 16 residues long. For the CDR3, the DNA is TGTGCCAGCAGTTACTCGAGGGCAGGGGGCGACTATGGCTACACCTTC. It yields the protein CASSYSRAGGDYGYTF.

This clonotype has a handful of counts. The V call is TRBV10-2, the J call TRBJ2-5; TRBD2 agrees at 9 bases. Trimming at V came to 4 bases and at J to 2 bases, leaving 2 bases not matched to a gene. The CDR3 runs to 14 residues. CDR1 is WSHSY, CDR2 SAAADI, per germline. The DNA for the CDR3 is TGCGCCAGCAGTGGACTAGCGGTGCAAGAGACCCAGTACTTC. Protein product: CASSGLAVQETQYF.

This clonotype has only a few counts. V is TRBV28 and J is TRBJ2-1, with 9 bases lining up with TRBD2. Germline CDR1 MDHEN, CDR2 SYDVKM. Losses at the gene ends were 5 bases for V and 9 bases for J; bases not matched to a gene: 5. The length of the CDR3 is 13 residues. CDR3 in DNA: TGTGCCAGCAGTGGGACTAGCAGACTTGAGCAGTTCTTC. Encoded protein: CASSGTSRLEQFF.

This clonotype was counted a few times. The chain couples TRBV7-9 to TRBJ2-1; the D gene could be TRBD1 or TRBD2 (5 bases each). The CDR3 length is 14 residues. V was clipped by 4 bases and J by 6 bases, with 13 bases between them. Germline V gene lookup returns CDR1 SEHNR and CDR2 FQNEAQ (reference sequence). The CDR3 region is CASSSTLGVNEQFF. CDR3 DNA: TGTGCCAGCAGCTCGACCCTGGGGGTCAATGAGCAGTTCTTC.

The CDR3 sequence is CASSPGGNEQYF. In DNA, the CDR3 is TGTGCCAGCTCCCCAGGGGGCAACGAGCAGTACTTC. This chain uses TRBV12-3 or TRBV12-4 with TRBJ2-7, with 8 bases matching TRBD1. J lost 5 bases, V lost 8 bases, and 5 bases had no gene match. The CDR3 is 12 residues long.

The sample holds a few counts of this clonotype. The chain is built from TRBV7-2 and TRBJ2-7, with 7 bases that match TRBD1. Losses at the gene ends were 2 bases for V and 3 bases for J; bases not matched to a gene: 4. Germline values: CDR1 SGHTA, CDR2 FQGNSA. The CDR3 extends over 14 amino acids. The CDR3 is CASSLNRGHYEQYF. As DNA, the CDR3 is TGTGCCAGCAGCTTAAATAGGGGGCACTACGAGCAGTACTTC.

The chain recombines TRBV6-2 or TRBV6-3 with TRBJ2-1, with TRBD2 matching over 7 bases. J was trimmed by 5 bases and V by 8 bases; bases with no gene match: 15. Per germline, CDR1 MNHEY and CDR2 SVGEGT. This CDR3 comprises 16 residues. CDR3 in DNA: TGTGCCAGCCTAAAACTGGGCGGGAGCCTAGACAATGAGCAGTTCTTC. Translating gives CASLKLGGSLDNEQFF.

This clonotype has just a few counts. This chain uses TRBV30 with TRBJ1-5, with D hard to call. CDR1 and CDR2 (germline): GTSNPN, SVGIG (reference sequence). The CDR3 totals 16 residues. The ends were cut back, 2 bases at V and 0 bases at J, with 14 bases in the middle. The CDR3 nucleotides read TGTGCCTGGAGTAACAAAGCAGCCGTTAGCAATCAGCCCCAGCATTTT. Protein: CAWSNKAAVSNQPQHF.

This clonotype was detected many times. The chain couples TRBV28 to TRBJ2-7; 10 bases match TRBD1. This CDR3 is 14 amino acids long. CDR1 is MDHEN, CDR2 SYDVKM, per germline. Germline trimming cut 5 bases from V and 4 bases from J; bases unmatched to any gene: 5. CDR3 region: CASSLGQGEYEQYF. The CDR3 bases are TGTGCCAGCAGTCTAGGACAGGGGGAGTACGAGCAGTACTTC.

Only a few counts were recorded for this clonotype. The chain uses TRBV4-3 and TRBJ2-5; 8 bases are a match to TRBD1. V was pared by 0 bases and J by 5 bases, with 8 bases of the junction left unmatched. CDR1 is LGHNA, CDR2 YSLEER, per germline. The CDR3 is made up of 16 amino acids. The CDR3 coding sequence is TGCGCCAGCAGCCAAGATTGGCAGGGGGCTTGGGAGACCCAGTACTTC. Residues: CASSQDWQGAWETQYF.

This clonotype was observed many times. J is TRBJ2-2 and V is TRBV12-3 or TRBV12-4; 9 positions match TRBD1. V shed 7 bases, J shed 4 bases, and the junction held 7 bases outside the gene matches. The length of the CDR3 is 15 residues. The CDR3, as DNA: TGTGCCAGCATCGCCGGGACAGGGCGCACCGGGGAGCTGTTTTTT. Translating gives CASIAGTGRTGELFF.

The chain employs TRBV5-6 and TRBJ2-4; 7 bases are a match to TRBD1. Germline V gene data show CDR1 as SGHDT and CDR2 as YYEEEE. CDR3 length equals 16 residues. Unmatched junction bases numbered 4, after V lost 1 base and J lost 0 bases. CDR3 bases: TGTGCCAGCAGCTTGCAGTGGGACAGAGCCAAAAACATTCAGTACTTC. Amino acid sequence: CASSLQWDRAKNIQYF.

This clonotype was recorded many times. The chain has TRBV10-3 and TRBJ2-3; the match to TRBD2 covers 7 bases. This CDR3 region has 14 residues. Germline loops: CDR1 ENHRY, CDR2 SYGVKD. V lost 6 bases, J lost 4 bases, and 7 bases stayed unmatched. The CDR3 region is CAIRTAGDADTQYF. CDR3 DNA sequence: TGTGCCATCAGGACGGCGGGAGACGCAGATACGCAGTATTTT.

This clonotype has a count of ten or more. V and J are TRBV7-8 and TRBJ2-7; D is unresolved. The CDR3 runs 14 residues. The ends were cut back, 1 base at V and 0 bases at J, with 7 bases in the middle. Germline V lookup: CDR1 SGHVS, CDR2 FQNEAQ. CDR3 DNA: TGTGCCAGCAGCTTAGAACCCCTCTCCTACGAGCAGTACTTC. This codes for CASSLEPLSYEQYF.

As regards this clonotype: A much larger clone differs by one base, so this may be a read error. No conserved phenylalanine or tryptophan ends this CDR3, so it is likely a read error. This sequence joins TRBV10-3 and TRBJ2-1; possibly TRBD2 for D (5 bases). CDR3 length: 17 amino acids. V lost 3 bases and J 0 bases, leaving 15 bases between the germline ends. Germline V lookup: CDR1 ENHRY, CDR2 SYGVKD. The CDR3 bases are TGTGCCATCAGTGAAAGTATAGAGCGGATCTCCTACAATGAGCAGTTCTCC. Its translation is CAISESIERISYNEQFS.

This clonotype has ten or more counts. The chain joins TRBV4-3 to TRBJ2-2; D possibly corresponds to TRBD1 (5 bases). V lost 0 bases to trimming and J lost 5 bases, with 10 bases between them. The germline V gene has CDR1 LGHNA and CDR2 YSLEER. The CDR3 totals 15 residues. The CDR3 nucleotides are TGCGCCAGCAGCCAAGATCGGCCAGGGACCGGGGAGCTGTTTTTT. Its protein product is CASSQDRPGTGELFF.

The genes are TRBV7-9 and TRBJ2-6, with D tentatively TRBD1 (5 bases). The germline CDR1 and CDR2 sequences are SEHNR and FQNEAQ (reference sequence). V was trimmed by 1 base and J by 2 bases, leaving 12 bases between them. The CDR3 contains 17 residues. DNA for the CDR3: TGTGCCAGCAGCTTAGAGGTGCAGGGAACTGGGGCCAACGTCCTGACTTTC. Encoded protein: CASSLEVQGTGANVLTF.

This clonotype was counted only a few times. CDR3 protein: CASSPSSGRIYEQYF. CDR3 bases: TGTGCCAGCAGCCCCTCTAGCGGGAGGATTTACGAGCAGTACTTC. The chain uses TRBV7-6 and TRBJ2-7, with 11 bases lining up with TRBD2. The V gene end was trimmed by 5 bases and the J gene end by 4 bases; junction bases not matched to a gene: 7. The germline gives CDR1 SGHVS, CDR2 FNYEAQ. The CDR3 has 15 amino acids. Full variable domain (outside the CDR3, taken from reference TRBV7-6 and TRBJ2-7): GAGVSQSPRYKVTKRGQDVALRCDPISGHVSLYWYRQALGQGPEFLTYFNYEAQQDKSGLPNDRFSAERPEGSISTLTIQRTEQRDSAMYRCASSPSSGRIYEQYFGPGTRLTVT.

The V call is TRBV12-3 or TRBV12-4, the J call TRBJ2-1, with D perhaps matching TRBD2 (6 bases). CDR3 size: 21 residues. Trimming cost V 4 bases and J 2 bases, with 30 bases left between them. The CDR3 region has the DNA TGTGCCAGCAGTTCAATCTCAAACTGGGCTAGCGCCTTGAGCGCCTACAATGAGCAGTTCTTC. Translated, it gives CASSSISNWASALSAYNEQFF.

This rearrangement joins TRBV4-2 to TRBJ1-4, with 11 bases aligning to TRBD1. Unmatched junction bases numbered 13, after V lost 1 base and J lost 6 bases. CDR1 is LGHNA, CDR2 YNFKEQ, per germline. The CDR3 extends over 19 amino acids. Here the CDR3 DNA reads TGTGCCAGCAGCCAAGTGCCTATTGGACAGGGGGCGAGTGATGAAAAACTGTTTTTT. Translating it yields CASSQVPIGQGASDEKLFF.

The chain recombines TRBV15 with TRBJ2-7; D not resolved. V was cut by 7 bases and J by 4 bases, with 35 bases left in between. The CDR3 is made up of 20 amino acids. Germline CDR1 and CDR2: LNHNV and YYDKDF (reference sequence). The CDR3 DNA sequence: TGTGCCACCAATACCTCCACCCGGGTCAGCGACACATCGACATTTTACGAGCAGTACTTC. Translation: CATNTSTRVSDTSTFYEQYF.

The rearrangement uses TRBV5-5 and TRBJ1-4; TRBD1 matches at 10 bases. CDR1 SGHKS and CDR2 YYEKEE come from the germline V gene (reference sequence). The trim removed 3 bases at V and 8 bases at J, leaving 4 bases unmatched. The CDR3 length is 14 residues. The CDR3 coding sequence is TGTGCCAGCAGCTGGACAGGGGGTTTCGAAAAACTGTTTTTT. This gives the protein CASSWTGGFEKLFF.

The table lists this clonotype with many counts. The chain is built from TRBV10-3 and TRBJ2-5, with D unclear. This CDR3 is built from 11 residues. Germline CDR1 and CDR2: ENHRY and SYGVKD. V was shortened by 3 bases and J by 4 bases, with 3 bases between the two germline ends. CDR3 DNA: TGTGCCATCAGTGATGGAGAGACCCAGTACTTC. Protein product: CAISDGETQYF.

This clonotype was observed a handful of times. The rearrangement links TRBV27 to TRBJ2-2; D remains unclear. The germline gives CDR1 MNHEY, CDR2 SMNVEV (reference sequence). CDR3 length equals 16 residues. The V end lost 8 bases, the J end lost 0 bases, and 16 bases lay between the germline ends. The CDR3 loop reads CASWNYGSANTGELFF. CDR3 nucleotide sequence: TGTGCCAGCTGGAACTACGGCTCCGCGAACACCGGGGAGCTGTTTTTT.

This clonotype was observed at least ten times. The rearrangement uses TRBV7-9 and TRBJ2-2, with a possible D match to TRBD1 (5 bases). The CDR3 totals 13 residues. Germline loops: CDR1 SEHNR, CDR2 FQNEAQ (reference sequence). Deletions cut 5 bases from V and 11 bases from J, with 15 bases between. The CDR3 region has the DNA TGTGCCAGCAGCGGGGCCCATCTCGAAGAGCTGTTTTTT. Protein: CASSGAHLEELFF.